This T cell receptor beta chain was identified in a study of T cell responses to AZD1222 COVID-19 vaccine. Study observations and caveats: Mostly white British, mostly female donors; authors suggested clonal diversity may be underestimated. In the spike-specific TCR repertoire, nearly half reportedly target unmutated variant regions. Just six people given AZD1222 tested seropositive at baseline.

Concerning this clone itself: As yet, its antigen is unknown.

Germline-derived CDR1 and CDR2 are KGHSH and LQKENI. V was clipped by 3 bases and J by 7 bases, with 10 bases between them. The CDR3 totals 12 residues. TCRdb keeps only in-frame clones here, not all; method: immunoSEQ multiplex PCR. The data show some 88,000 clones, 90% seen once. The V and J genes are TRBV18 and TRBJ2-7; D possibly corresponds to TRBD1 (5 bases). This receptor was taken from an adult who received the AZD1222 COVID-19 vaccine. The material sequenced was peripheral blood, taken 28 days after the second AZD1222 dose. CDR3 nucleotides: TGTGCCAGCTCACCGCTAGGGGATGAGCAGTACTTC. It is translated as CASSPLGDEQYF.